This T cell receptor (beta chain) stems from a study of Ad26.COV2.S vaccination and SARS-CoV-2 variants. As for the study in general: Donor joined the COV1001 Ad26.COV2.S trial arm.

Sequencing used immunoSEQ multiplex PCR; TCRdb keeps in-frame clones, though not all of them. The sample records under 600,000 clones, roughly nine tenths being singletons. Study-wide points: Researchers cautioned that TCR breadth and depth analyses may have underestimated total T cell responses. Vaccine recipients had higher spike-specific TCR breadth than placebo recipients.

This clone was found once. No antigen is known for it. This CDR3 has 15 amino acids. CDR1 LNHDA and CDR2 SQIVND come from the germline V gene (reference sequence). V shed 5 bases and J shed 0 bases, with 14 bases lying between them. The treatment denotes: 15 to 20 received Ad26.COV2.S at low or high dose, single or two shots; roughly five received placebo; per-sample allocation not given. The samples date from day 63 after the first vaccine or placebo injection. The chain employs TRBV19 and TRBJ2-7; D remains ambiguous. The sample consisted of peripheral blood, taken in a trial of Ad26.COV2.S vaccine versus placebo. The receptor's source is a person aged 18-65 years who received the Ad26.COV2.S COVID-19 vaccine or a placebo. As DNA, the CDR3 is TGTGCCAGTAGTTATGACCTGGGATTCTCCTACGAGCAGTACTTC. As protein: CASSYDLGFSYEQYF.